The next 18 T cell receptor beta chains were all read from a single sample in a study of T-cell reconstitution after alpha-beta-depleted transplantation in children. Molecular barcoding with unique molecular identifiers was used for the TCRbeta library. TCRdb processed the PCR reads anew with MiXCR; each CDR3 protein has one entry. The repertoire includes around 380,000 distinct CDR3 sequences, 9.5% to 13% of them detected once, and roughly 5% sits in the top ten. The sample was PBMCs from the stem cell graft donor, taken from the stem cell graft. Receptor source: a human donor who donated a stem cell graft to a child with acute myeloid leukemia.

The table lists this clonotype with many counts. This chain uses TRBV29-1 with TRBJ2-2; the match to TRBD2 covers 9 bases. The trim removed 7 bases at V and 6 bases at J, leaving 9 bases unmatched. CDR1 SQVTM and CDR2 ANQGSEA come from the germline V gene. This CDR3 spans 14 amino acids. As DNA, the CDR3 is TGCAGCGGGGCCGGGACTAGCACCTCCGGGGAGCTGTTTTTT. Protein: CSGAGTSTSGELFF.

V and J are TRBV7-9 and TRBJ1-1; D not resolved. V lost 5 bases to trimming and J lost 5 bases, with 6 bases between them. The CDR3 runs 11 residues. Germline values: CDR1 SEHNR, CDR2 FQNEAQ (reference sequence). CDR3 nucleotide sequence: TGTGCCAGCAGCGAGAGAACTGAAGCTTTCTTT. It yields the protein CASSERTEAFF.

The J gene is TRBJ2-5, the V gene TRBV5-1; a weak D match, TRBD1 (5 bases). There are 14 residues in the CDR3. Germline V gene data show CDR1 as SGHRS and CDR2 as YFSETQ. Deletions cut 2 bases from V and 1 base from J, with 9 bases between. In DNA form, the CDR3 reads TGCGCCAGCAGCTTAGGGGTGTCCCAAGAGACCCAGTACTTC. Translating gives CASSLGVSQETQYF.

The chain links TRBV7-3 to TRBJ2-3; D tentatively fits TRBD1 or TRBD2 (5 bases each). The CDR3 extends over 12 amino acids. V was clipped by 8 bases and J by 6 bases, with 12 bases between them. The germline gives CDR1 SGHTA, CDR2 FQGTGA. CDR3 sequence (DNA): TGTGCCAGCCGGGGAGAGGGGGATACGCAGTATTTT. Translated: CASRGEGDTQYF.

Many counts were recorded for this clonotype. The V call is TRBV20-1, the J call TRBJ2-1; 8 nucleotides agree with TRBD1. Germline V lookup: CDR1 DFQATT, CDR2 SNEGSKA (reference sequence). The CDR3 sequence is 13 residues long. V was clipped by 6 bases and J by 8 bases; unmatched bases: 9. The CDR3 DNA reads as TGCAGTGCGAAAGGACAGGGAGGATATGAGCAGTTCTTC. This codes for CSAKGQGGYEQFF.

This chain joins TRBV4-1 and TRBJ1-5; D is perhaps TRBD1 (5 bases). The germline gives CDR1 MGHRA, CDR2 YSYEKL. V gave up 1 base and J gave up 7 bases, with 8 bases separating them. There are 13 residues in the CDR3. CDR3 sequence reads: CASSQVGDQPQHF. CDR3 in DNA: TGCGCCAGCAGCCAAGTGGGGGACCAGCCCCAGCATTTT.

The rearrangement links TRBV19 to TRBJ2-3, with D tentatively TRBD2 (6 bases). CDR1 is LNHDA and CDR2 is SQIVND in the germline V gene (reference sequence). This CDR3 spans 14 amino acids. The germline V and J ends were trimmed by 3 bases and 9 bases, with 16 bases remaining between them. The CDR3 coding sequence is TGTGCCAGTAGTATTGAAGGAACGCGGGGAACGCAGTATTTT. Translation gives CASSIEGTRGTQYF.

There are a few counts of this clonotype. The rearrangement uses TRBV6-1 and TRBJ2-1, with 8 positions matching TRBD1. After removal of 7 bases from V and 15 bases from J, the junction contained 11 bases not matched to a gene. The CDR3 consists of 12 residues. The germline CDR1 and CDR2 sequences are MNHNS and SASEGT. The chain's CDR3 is CASTGTGRLGFF. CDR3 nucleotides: TGTGCCAGCACTGGGACAGGACGATTGGGGTTCTTC.

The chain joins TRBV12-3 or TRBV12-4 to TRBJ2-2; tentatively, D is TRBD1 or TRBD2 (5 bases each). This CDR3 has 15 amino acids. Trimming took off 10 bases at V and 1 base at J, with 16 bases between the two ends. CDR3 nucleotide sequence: TGTGCCACCCTTCCTGGGACGAAGAACACCGGGGAGCTGTTTTTT. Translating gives CATLPGTKNTGELFF.

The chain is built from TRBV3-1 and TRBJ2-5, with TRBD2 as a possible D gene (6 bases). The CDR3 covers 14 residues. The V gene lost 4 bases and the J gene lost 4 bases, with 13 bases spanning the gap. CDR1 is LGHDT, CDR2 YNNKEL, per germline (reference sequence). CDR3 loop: CASSRDGSGETQYF. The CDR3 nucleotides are TGTGCCAGCAGCCGGGACGGGAGTGGAGAGACCCAGTACTTC.

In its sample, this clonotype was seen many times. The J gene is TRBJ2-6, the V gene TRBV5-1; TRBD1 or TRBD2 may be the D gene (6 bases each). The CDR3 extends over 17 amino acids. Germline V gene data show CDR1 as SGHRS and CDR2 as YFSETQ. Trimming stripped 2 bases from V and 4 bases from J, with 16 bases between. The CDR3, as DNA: TGCGCCAGCAGCTTTTCGACGGGGGCCGGAGGGGCCAACGTCCTGACTTTC. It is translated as CASSFSTGAGGANVLTF.

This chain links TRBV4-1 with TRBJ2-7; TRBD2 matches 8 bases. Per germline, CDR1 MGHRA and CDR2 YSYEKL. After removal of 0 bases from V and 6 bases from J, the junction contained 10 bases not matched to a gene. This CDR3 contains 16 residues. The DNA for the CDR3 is TGCGCCAGCAGCCAAGAGGGGGCGAGCGGGAGAGGCGAGCAGTACTTC. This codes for CASSQEGASGRGEQYF.

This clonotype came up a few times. CDR3 in amino acids: CASSSTGFGEQYV. The CDR3 DNA reads as TGCGCCAGCAGCTCAACAGGGTTTGGCGAGCAGTACGTC. This chain links TRBV5-1 with TRBJ2-7; TRBD1 is a possible D gene (6 bases). The V gene lost 3 bases and the J gene lost 6 bases, with 13 bases spanning the gap. Germline-derived CDR1 and CDR2 are SGHRS and YFSETQ. The CDR3 contains 13 residues.

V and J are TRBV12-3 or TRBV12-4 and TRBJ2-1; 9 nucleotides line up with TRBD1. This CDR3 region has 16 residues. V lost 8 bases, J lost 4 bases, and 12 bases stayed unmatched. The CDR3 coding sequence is TGTGCCAGCGCCCCTCCCGGGACAGGGATGTACAATGAGCAGTTCTTC. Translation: CASAPPGTGMYNEQFF.

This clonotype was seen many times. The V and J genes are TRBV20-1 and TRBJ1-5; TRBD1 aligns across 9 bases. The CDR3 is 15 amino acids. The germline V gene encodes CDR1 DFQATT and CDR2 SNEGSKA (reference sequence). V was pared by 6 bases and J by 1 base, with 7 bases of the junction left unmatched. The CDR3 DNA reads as TGCAGTGCAAAGACCGGGACAGGGAGCAATCAGCCCCAGCATTTT. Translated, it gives CSAKTGTGSNQPQHF.

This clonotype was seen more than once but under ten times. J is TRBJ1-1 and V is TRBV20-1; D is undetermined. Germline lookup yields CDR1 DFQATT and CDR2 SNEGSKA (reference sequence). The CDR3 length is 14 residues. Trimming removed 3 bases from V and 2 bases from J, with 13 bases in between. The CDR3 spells CSASPPGANTEAFF. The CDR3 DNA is TGCAGTGCTAGTCCACCTGGAGCAAACACTGAAGCTTTCTTT.

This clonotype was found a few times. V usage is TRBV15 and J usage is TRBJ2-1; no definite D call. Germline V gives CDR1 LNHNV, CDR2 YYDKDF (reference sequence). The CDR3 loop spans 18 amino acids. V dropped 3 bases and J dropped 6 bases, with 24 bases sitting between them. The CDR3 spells CATSSHTRPLEPPNEQFF. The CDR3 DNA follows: TGTGCCACCAGCAGCCACACCAGGCCCCTAGAACCCCCCAATGAGCAGTTCTTC.

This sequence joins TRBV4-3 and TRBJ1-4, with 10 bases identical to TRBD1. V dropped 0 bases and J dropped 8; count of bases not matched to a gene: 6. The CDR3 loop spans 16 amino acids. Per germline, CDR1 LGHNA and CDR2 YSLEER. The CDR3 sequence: CASSQDIGQGVEKLFF. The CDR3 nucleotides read TGCGCCAGCAGCCAAGATATTGGACAGGGGGTCGAAAAACTGTTTTTT.